The rows below give T cell receptor beta chains drawn from one sample of a study of T cells in Graves' hyperthyroidism and ophthalmopathy. Each CDR3 protein gets one entry after TCRdb re-called the multiplex PCR reads with MiXCR. The data contain about 770,000 distinct CDR3 sequences, about 17% of them seen just once; the ten biggest clones take up around 17%. Sequenced material: blood. All receptors derive from a woman aged 50 to 60 with Graves' hyperthyroidism that later progressed to Graves' ophthalmopathy. Both conserved end residues are part of each CDR3. The D gene is left open where the match is weak. For some rows the clone size is stated as once, few or many, or as a class when expanded; others skip it.

CDR3 DNA: TGTGCCAGCAGCTTAGGGAAAAGACTCGATAATCACTATGGCTACACCTTC
CDR3 protein: CASSLGKRLDNHYGYTF
V gene: TRBV11-2
J gene: TRBJ1-2
D gene: .
clone size: .

CDR3 DNA: TGTGCCAGCAGCCAAAACCCCCGGAGCGGGGTCTACACCTTC
CDR3 protein: CASSQNPRSGVYTF
V gene: TRBV3-1
J gene: TRBJ1-2
D gene: .
clone size: .

CDR3 DNA: TGCAGTGCTAGAGGTGCTAGCGGGGGGGTTTACAATGAGCAGTTCTTC
CDR3 protein: CSARGASGGVYNEQFF
V gene: TRBV20-1
J gene: TRBJ2-1
D gene: TRBD2
clone size: many

CDR3 DNA: TGTGCCACCAAAGGGGCGGCCTATGGCTACACCTTC
CDR3 protein: CATKGAAYGYTF
V gene: TRBV19
J gene: TRBJ1-2
D gene: .
clone size: .

CDR3 DNA: TGCGCCAGCAGCCCCGACTGGGTGGGTCAGCCCCAGCATTTT
CDR3 protein: CASSPDWVGQPQHF
V gene: TRBV4-1
J gene: TRBJ1-5
D gene: .
clone size: .

CDR3 DNA: TGCAGTGCCAAGGACAGGGGAGGCTATGGCTACACCTTC
CDR3 protein: CSAKDRGGYGYTF
V gene: TRBV20-1
J gene: TRBJ1-2
D gene: TRBD1
clone size: .

CDR3 DNA: TGTGCCAGCACCGTAGACACTTCGAACTATGGCTACACCTTC
CDR3 protein: CASTVDTSNYGYTF
V gene: TRBV12-3/TRBV12-4
J gene: TRBJ1-2
D gene: .
clone size: few

CDR3 DNA: TGTGCCAGCAGCGCGCTGGGGGAGCAAGAGACCCAGTACTTC
CDR3 protein: CASSALGEQETQYF
V gene: TRBV9
J gene: TRBJ2-5
D gene: .
clone size: .

CDR3 DNA: TGTGCCAGCAGCCGGACAGGGAGATCAACTAATGAAAAACTGTTTTTT
CDR3 protein: CASSRTGRSTNEKLFF
V gene: TRBV3-1
J gene: TRBJ1-4
D gene: TRBD1
clone size: many

CDR3 DNA: TGTGCCAGTAGTATAGGTCACAGAGACAATGAGCAGTTCTTC
CDR3 protein: CASSIGHRDNEQFF
V gene: TRBV19
J gene: TRBJ2-1
D gene: .
clone size: few

CDR3 DNA: TGTGCCAGCAGGCTTGGACAGGCTTGGGTTGGCTACACCTTC
CDR3 protein: CASRLGQAWVGYTF
V gene: TRBV6-1
J gene: TRBJ1-2
D gene: TRBD1
clone size: .

CDR3 DNA: TGCAGTGCTAAGTTCGTTGGGCGAATGAACACTGAAGCTTTCTTT
CDR3 protein: CSAKFVGRMNTEAFF
V gene: TRBV20-1
J gene: TRBJ1-1
D gene: .
clone size: many

CDR3 DNA: TGCAGCGTTGTGGGCTTGAGCTCCTACAATGAGCAGTTCTTC
CDR3 protein: CSVVGLSSYNEQFF
V gene: TRBV29-1
J gene: TRBJ2-1
D gene: .
clone size: .

CDR3 DNA: TGTGCCAGTGCCGACGACTCCGGTCGGAATGAGCAGTTCTTC
CDR3 protein: CASADDSGRNEQFF
V gene: TRBV12-3/TRBV12-4
J gene: TRBJ2-1
D gene: .
clone size: .

CDR3 DNA: TGTGCCAGCAGCCTGCGGGGGCGGAACGATGAGCAGTTCTTC
CDR3 protein: CASSLRGRNDEQFF
V gene: TRBV9
J gene: TRBJ2-1
D gene: .
clone size: once

CDR3 DNA: TGTGCCAGCAGCCGAAACCATGCAACTAATGAAAAACTGTTTTTT
CDR3 protein: CASSRNHATNEKLFF
V gene: TRBV3-1
J gene: TRBJ1-4
D gene: .
clone size: many

CDR3 DNA: TGTGCCAGCAGCTTTCAGAGCTCCTACGAGCAGTACTTC
CDR3 protein: CASSFQSSYEQYF
V gene: TRBV13
J gene: TRBJ2-7
D gene: .
clone size: many

CDR3 DNA: TGCAGTGCTAGTCAATGGAGGGGCTACGAGCAGTACTTC
CDR3 protein: CSASQWRGYEQYF
V gene: TRBV20-1
J gene: TRBJ2-7
D gene: .
clone size: many

CDR3 DNA: TGTGCCAGCAGCCAAGTCATAGGGGGCCAACGGATGAACACTGAAGCTTTCTTT
CDR3 protein: CASSQVIGGQRMNTEAFF
V gene: TRBV4-2
J gene: TRBJ1-1
D gene: TRBD1
clone size: .

CDR3 DNA: TGCGCCAGCAGGGTAGCAGGGGCGGCCCTGAATGGCTACACCTTC
CDR3 protein: CASRVAGAALNGYTF
V gene: TRBV5-1
J gene: TRBJ1-2
D gene: .
clone size: .

CDR3 DNA: TGTGCCAGCCGGGGACTCCCGAGCTCCTACAATGAGCAGTTCTTC
CDR3 protein: CASRGLPSSYNEQFF
V gene: TRBV27
J gene: TRBJ2-1
D gene: .
clone size: many

CDR3 DNA: TGTGCCAGCAGCGTACACTTGTACCAAGAGACCCAGTACTTC
CDR3 protein: CASSVHLYQETQYF
V gene: TRBV9
J gene: TRBJ2-5
D gene: .
clone size: .

CDR3 DNA: TGTGCCAGCAGTTACGCCGGGACAGCCCCCTACGAGCAGTACTTC
CDR3 protein: CASSYAGTAPYEQYF
V gene: TRBV6-5
J gene: TRBJ2-7
D gene: TRBD1
clone size: .

CDR3 DNA: TGTGCCAGCAGCCTCGAACAGGGAGACGGGGCCAACGTCCTGACTTTC
CDR3 protein: CASSLEQGDGANVLTF
V gene: TRBV3-1
J gene: TRBJ2-6
D gene: .
clone size: few

CDR3 DNA: TGTGCCAGCAGCCCTGGACACCTAGCAACTAATGAAAAACTGTTTTTT
CDR3 protein: CASSPGHLATNEKLFF
V gene: TRBV5-6
J gene: TRBJ1-4
D gene: .
clone size: .

CDR3 DNA: TGTGCCAGCGGGACAGGGGACACAGATACGCAGTATTTT
CDR3 protein: CASGTGDTDTQYF
V gene: TRBV25-1
J gene: TRBJ2-3
D gene: TRBD1
clone size: few

CDR3 DNA: TGTGCCACCAGCAGAGCGGGGATCGAGGAGACCCAGTACTTC
CDR3 protein: CATSRAGIEETQYF
V gene: TRBV15
J gene: TRBJ2-5
D gene: .
clone size: many

CDR3 DNA: TGTGCCTGGAGTCCTACAGTTCAACTATTTGAAAAACTGTTTTTT
CDR3 protein: CAWSPTVQLFEKLFF
V gene: TRBV30
J gene: TRBJ1-4
D gene: .
clone size: many

CDR3 DNA: TGCAGTGCTAGGGACAGTGTGGCCCTCCACTTT
CDR3 protein: CSARDSVALHF
V gene: TRBV20-1
J gene: TRBJ1-6
D gene: .
clone size: .

CDR3 DNA: TGTGCCAGCAGCGTTGGACAGGGGCTTAATTCACCCCTCCACTTT
CDR3 protein: CASSVGQGLNSPLHF
V gene: TRBV9
J gene: TRBJ1-6
D gene: TRBD1
clone size: many

CDR3 DNA: TGTGCCAGCAGTCCCCATGGCGACCTCACCGGGGAGCTGTTTTTT
CDR3 protein: CASSPHGDLTGELFF
V gene: TRBV27
J gene: TRBJ2-2
D gene: .
clone size: few

CDR3 DNA: TGTGCCAGCAGCCGGACAGGGGGGACTGGGGCCAACGTCCTGACTTTC
CDR3 protein: CASSRTGGTGANVLTF
V gene: TRBV11-2
J gene: TRBJ2-6
D gene: TRBD1
clone size: .

CDR3 DNA: TGTGCCAGCAGCTTAGGCCGGGGGAACACTGGAGCTTTCTTT
CDR3 protein: CASSLGRGNTGAFF
V gene: TRBV13
J gene: TRBJ1-1
D gene: .
clone size: .

CDR3 DNA: TGTGCCAGCAGTGAAAATCCAGAACAGGGCTTTCAGGGAGCTTTCTTT
CDR3 protein: CASSENPEQGFQGAFF
V gene: TRBV6-1
J gene: TRBJ1-1
D gene: .
clone size: few

CDR3 DNA: TGTGCCAGCAGCTTATTTGGACAGGTATACGGGGAGACCCAGTACTTC
CDR3 protein: CASSLFGQVYGETQYF
V gene: TRBV13
J gene: TRBJ2-5
D gene: TRBD1
clone size: few

CDR3 DNA: TGTGCCAGCGGACGAAGGGGGGAGCTGGGTTCACCCCTCCACTTT
CDR3 protein: CASGRRGELGSPLHF
V gene: TRBV6-1
J gene: TRBJ1-6
D gene: .
clone size: few

CDR3 DNA: TGTGCCAGCAGCTTAGACCCCGGGACAGGGGGCCAAGGAGATAATTCACCCCTCCACTTT
CDR3 protein: CASSLDPGTGGQGDNSPLHF
V gene: TRBV11-3
J gene: TRBJ1-6
D gene: TRBD1
clone size: few

CDR3 DNA: TGCGCCAGCAGCTTGGTAGGGGGGCCGAACACTGAAGCTTTCTTT
CDR3 protein: CASSLVGGPNTEAFF
V gene: TRBV5-1
J gene: TRBJ1-1
D gene: .
clone size: many

CDR3 DNA: TGTGCCAGCAGCCTGGGACCGCCTACTATCTATGGCTACACCTTC
CDR3 protein: CASSLGPPTIYGYTF
V gene: TRBV14
J gene: TRBJ1-2
D gene: .
clone size: .

CDR3 DNA: TGTGCCAGCAGTCAGGACCAGCGGCCGAGGCAGCCCCAGCATTTT
CDR3 protein: CASSQDQRPRQPQHF
V gene: TRBV2
J gene: TRBJ1-5
D gene: .
clone size: few

CDR3 DNA: TGTGCCAGCAGCCGGGCAGCCACGAACACTGAAGCTTTCTTT
CDR3 protein: CASSRAATNTEAFF
V gene: TRBV3-1
J gene: TRBJ1-1
D gene: .
clone size: many

CDR3 DNA: TGCAGTGCTAGAGAGACTGGTAAACTCTACAATGAGCAGTTCTTC
CDR3 protein: CSARETGKLYNEQFF
V gene: TRBV20-1
J gene: TRBJ2-1
D gene: .
clone size: .